These T cell receptor beta chains were read from a single sample in a study of cytomegalovirus exposure and HLA in healthy donors. Assay: immunoSEQ multiplex PCR; the TCRdb copy retains only in-frame clones and omits some. The sample has some 150,000 clones, around a tenth seen once. The sequenced sample was PBMCs. The receptors come from a man aged 50 to 59 in good health and CMV-seronegative. CDR3s include the opening cysteine and the closing phenylalanine or tryptophan. D genes are given only for firm matches. Not every row has a clone size; where given, it reads once, few, many or a size class.

v_call: TRBV6-5
j_call: TRBJ1-1
d_call: NA
clone_size: few
cdr3_nt: TGTGCCAGCAGTTACCGTGGGAGGGGCGGCACTGAAGCTTTCTTT
cdr3_aa: CASSYRGRGGTEAFF

v_call: TRBV5-6
j_call: TRBJ2-5
d_call: TRBD2
clone_size: few
cdr3_nt: TGTGCCAGCAGCCAGAGACTAGCGCAGGAGGAGACCCAGTACTTC
cdr3_aa: CASSQRLAQEETQYF

v_call: TRBV6-5
j_call: TRBJ2-2
d_call: NA
clone_size: few
cdr3_nt: TGTGCCAGCAAAAGGGGGGGCGCATACACCGGGGAGCTGTTTTTT
cdr3_aa: CASKRGGAYTGELFF

v_call: TRBV27
j_call: TRBJ2-7
d_call: NA
clone_size: few
cdr3_nt: TGTGCCAGCAGTTTATACTATTCTGGTACGGATACCTACGAGCAGTACTTC
cdr3_aa: CASSLYYSGTDTYEQYF

v_call: TRBV7-2
j_call: TRBJ2-1
d_call: TRBD2
clone_size: NA
cdr3_nt: TGTGCCAGCAGCCGACTAGCGAATGAGCAGTTCTTC
cdr3_aa: CASSRLANEQFF

v_call: TRBV2
j_call: TRBJ1-4
d_call: NA
clone_size: few
cdr3_nt: TGTGCCAGCAGTACAGGAGATTATGAAAAACTGTTTTTT
cdr3_aa: CASSTGDYEKLFF

v_call: TRBV7-9
j_call: TRBJ2-7
d_call: TRBD2
clone_size: NA
cdr3_nt: TGTGCCAGCAGCTCGGGACTAGCGGGGGGATTCTCCTACGAGCAGTACTTC
cdr3_aa: CASSSGLAGGFSYEQYF

v_call: TRBV7-9
j_call: TRBJ1-2
d_call: TRBD1
clone_size: few
cdr3_nt: TGTGCCAGCAGCTTACCCCTGACAGGGGAGGGTGGCTACACCTTC
cdr3_aa: CASSLPLTGEGGYTF

v_call: TRBV11-3
j_call: TRBJ2-2
d_call: NA
clone_size: few
cdr3_nt: TGTGCCAGCAGCTTAACCAGGGGGGACACCGGGGAGCTGTTTTTT
cdr3_aa: CASSLTRGDTGELFF

v_call: TRBV2
j_call: TRBJ2-5
d_call: TRBD2
clone_size: NA
cdr3_nt: TGTGCCAGCAGGGGACTAGCGGTCCAAGAGACCCAGTACTTC
cdr3_aa: CASRGLAVQETQYF

v_call: TRBV4-2
j_call: TRBJ2-1
d_call: TRBD2
clone_size: few
cdr3_nt: TGTGCCAGCAGCCAAGCGACTAGCACCTCAGTAAATGAGCAGTTCTTC
cdr3_aa: CASSQATSTSVNEQFF

v_call: TRBV28
j_call: TRBJ1-5
d_call: NA
clone_size: many
cdr3_nt: TGTGCCAGCCCTCAACAGGGTCAGCCCCAGCATTTT
cdr3_aa: CASPQQGQPQHF

v_call: TRBV10-3
j_call: TRBJ1-2
d_call: NA
clone_size: few
cdr3_nt: TGTGCCATCAGTGATAGGGAGGGTGCTAACTATGGCTACACCTTC
cdr3_aa: CAISDREGANYGYTF

v_call: TRBV19
j_call: TRBJ1-4
d_call: NA
clone_size: few
cdr3_nt: TGTGCCAGTAGTCCCAGTCCCCACGGAGTACAAAATGAAAAACTGTTTTTT
cdr3_aa: CASSPSPHGVQNEKLFF

v_call: TRBV5-1
j_call: TRBJ2-3
d_call: NA
clone_size: NA
cdr3_nt: TGCGCCAGCAGCCCGGCTGTAGGGGCAGATACGCAGTATTTT
cdr3_aa: CASSPAVGADTQYF

v_call: TRBV29-1
j_call: TRBJ2-5
d_call: NA
clone_size: NA
cdr3_nt: TGCAGCGTTGAACCGCAGCCCGGGGAGACCCAGTACTTC
cdr3_aa: CSVEPQPGETQYF

v_call: TRBV19
j_call: TRBJ2-7
d_call: NA
clone_size: few
cdr3_nt: TGTGCCAGTAGTATGGCGGGGAGCGAGACCTACGAGCAGTACTTC
cdr3_aa: CASSMAGSETYEQYF

v_call: TRBV19
j_call: TRBJ2-3
d_call: TRBD2
clone_size: NA
cdr3_nt: TGTGCCAGTAGTCCGGGGGGGCTAGCGGGGTACACAGATACGCAGTATTTT
cdr3_aa: CASSPGGLAGYTDTQYF

v_call: TRBV27
j_call: TRBJ1-5
d_call: NA
clone_size: NA
cdr3_nt: TGTGCCAGCAGTTTAGGGGCAGACGGCAATCAGCCCCAGCATTTT
cdr3_aa: CASSLGADGNQPQHF

v_call: TRBV10-3
j_call: TRBJ2-2
d_call: NA
clone_size: few
cdr3_nt: TGTGCCATCAACTCCGGGACTCCCGGCACCGGGGAGCTGTTTTTT
cdr3_aa: CAINSGTPGTGELFF

v_call: TRBV28
j_call: TRBJ2-3
d_call: TRBD1
clone_size: few
cdr3_nt: TGTGCCAGCAGTTCCACAGGGGGATTTAGCACAGATACGCAGTATTTT
cdr3_aa: CASSSTGGFSTDTQYF

v_call: TRBV29-1
j_call: TRBJ1-6
d_call: NA
clone_size: NA
cdr3_nt: TGCAGCGTCTCCACAGGGACCCCCAATTCACCCCTCCACTTT
cdr3_aa: CSVSTGTPNSPLHF

v_call: TRBV29-1
j_call: TRBJ2-7
d_call: NA
clone_size: medium-sized
cdr3_nt: TGCAGCGTTGTGTCTTTGGAGGGTTGGCCCTACGAGCAGTACTTC
cdr3_aa: CSVVSLEGWPYEQYF

v_call: TRBV5-1
j_call: TRBJ2-3
d_call: TRBD1
clone_size: few
cdr3_nt: TGCGCCAGCAGCTTAAGGTCAGGGGGTAGCACAGATACGCAGTATTTT
cdr3_aa: CASSLRSGGSTDTQYF

v_call: TRBV15
j_call: TRBJ2-7
d_call: NA
clone_size: NA
cdr3_nt: TGTGCCACCAGCAAGGGCCCAGGGGACCCCTACGAGCAGTACTTC
cdr3_aa: CATSKGPGDPYEQYF

v_call: TRBV6-5
j_call: TRBJ2-7
d_call: NA
clone_size: NA
cdr3_nt: TGTGCCAGCAGCACTAGGGCCGAGCAGTACTTC
cdr3_aa: CASSTRAEQYF

v_call: TRBV6-5
j_call: TRBJ1-1
d_call: TRBD1
clone_size: NA
cdr3_nt: TGTGCCAGCAGCCGCGGACAGGTTAAGAACACTGAAGCTTTCTTT
cdr3_aa: CASSRGQVKNTEAFF

v_call: TRBV4-1
j_call: TRBJ2-2
d_call: NA
clone_size: NA
cdr3_nt: TGCGCCAGCAGCCAAGAAAGGGGCAGGGCTAGGGTGAACACCGGGGAGCTGTTTTTT
cdr3_aa: CASSQERGRARVNTGELFF

v_call: TRBV7-9
j_call: TRBJ2-7
d_call: NA
clone_size: few
cdr3_nt: TGTGCCAGCAGCTTGAGTAGATACTACGAGCAGTACTTC
cdr3_aa: CASSLSRYYEQYF

v_call: TRBV30
j_call: TRBJ1-1
d_call: NA
clone_size: NA
cdr3_nt: TGTGCCTGGAGTGTAGGCAGGGGAACTGAAGCTTTCTTT
cdr3_aa: CAWSVGRGTEAFF

v_call: TRBV6-5
j_call: TRBJ1-5
d_call: NA
clone_size: few
cdr3_nt: TGTGCCAGCAGCAAAAGGGGTAGCAATCAGCCCCAGCATTTT
cdr3_aa: CASSKRGSNQPQHF